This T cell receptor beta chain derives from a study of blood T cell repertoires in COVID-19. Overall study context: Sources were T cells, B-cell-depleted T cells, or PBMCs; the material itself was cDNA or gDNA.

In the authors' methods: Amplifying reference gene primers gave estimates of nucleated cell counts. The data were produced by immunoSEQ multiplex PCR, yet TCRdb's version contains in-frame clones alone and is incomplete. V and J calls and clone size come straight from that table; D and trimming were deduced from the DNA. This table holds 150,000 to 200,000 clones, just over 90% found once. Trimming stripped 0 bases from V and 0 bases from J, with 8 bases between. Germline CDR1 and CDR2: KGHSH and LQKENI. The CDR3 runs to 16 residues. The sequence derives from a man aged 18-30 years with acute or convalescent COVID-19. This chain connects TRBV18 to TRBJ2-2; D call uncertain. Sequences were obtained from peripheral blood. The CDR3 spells CASSPPVSPNTGELFF. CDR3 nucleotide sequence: TGTGCCAGCTCACCACCAGTTAGCCCGAACACCGGGGAGCTGTTTTTT. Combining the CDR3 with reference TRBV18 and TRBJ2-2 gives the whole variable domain NAGVMQNPRHLVRRRGQEARLRCSPMKGHSHVYWYRQLPEEGLKFMVYLQKENIIDESGMPKERFSAEFPKEGPSILRIQQVVRGDSAAYFCASSPPVSPNTGELFFGEGSRLTVL.